Below, 20 T cell receptor beta chains from the same sample are listed, as sequenced in a study of graft-versus-host responses after intestinal transplantation. Sequencing was performed with immunoSEQ multiplex PCR; in TCRdb, only in-frame clones are kept and a portion is missing. The sample holds tens of thousands of clones, 94% seen once. These receptors' targets are unknown. The specimen comprised unstimulated CD8+ T cells sorted from spleen or lymph node cells, sampled before intestinal transplant. The origin of the receptors is a human donor who received an intestinal transplant.

The chain uses TRBV7-9 and TRBJ2-2; D remains ambiguous. The germline gives CDR1 SEHNR, CDR2 FQNEAQ (reference sequence). This CDR3 comprises 13 residues. Trimming pared 3 bases from V and 4 bases from J, leaving 6 bases between. CDR3 in amino acids: CASSFVGTGELFF. The CDR3 DNA follows: TGTGCCAGCAGCTTTGTTGGCACCGGGGAGCTGTTTTTT.

The V and J genes are TRBV13 and TRBJ1-5; no firm D call. This CDR3 has 12 residues. The germline V gene has CDR1 PRHDT and CDR2 FYEKMQ (reference sequence). The germline V and J ends were trimmed by 0 bases and 4 bases, with 1 base remaining between them. CDR3 in DNA: TGTGCCAGCAGCTTAGGGAATCAGCCCCAGCATTTT. It is translated as CASSLGNQPQHF.

This chain uses TRBV27 with TRBJ2-5, with D perhaps being TRBD1 or TRBD2 (5 bases each). The last part of the DNA fits TRBJ2-7 better; the J call may be wrong. The CDR3 loop spans 15 amino acids. Germline assignment: CDR1 MNHEY and CDR2 SMNVEV (reference sequence). Here the CDR3 DNA reads TGTGCCAGCAGATACGAAGGGACCGGGGCCTACGAGCAGTACTTC. This translates into CASRYEGTGAYEQYF.

The chain uses TRBV27 and TRBJ2-2, with 8 bases matching TRBD2. V shed 6 bases and J 3 bases; nucleotides not matched to a gene: 3. CDR3 length equals 14 residues. The germline CDR1 and CDR2 sequences are MNHEY and SMNVEV (reference sequence). CDR3 protein: CASRTGGDTGELFF. CDR3 DNA sequence: TGTGCCAGCAGAACCGGGGGGGACACCGGGGAGCTGTTTTTT.

The chain joins TRBV27 to TRBJ2-7, with TRBD2 identical over 11 bases. The CDR3 covers 15 residues. V was clipped by 5 bases and J by 7 bases; unmatched bases: 10. Per germline, CDR1 MNHEY and CDR2 SMNVEV (reference sequence). In DNA, the CDR3 is TGTGCCAGCAGTCTATTTAGCGGGAGGGCCAGGGAGCAGTACTTC. Translation gives CASSLFSGRAREQYF.

This sequence joins TRBV28 and TRBJ1-5, with D hard to call. The V end was cut by 7 bases, the J end by 2 bases, with 15 bases between. The CDR3 has 15 residues. CDR1 is MDHEN, CDR2 SYDVKM, per germline. The CDR3 region is CASNESPAGNQPQHF. The DNA for the CDR3 is TGTGCCAGCAATGAGTCCCCTGCAGGCAATCAGCCCCAGCATTTT.

This clone appeared a few times. This rearrangement joins TRBV7-2 to TRBJ2-1; 11 bases agree with TRBD2. The CDR3 spans 16 residues. V dropped 4 bases and J dropped 3; count of bases not matched to a gene: 5. The germline V gene encodes CDR1 SGHTA and CDR2 FQGNSA. CDR3 in DNA: TGTGCCAGCAGCTCCCCGGGACTAGCGGTCTACAATGAGCAGTTCTTC. Translation: CASSSPGLAVYNEQFF.

The chain recombines TRBV7-6 with TRBJ2-7; the match to TRBD1 covers 8 bases. CDR1 is SGHVS, CDR2 FNYEAQ, per germline. The V and J ends lost 1 base and 1 base, in that order; junction bases with no gene match: 12. CDR3 length: 18 residues. For the CDR3, the DNA is TGTGCCAGCAGCTTAGTTCTTTTGGGGACAGGAGATTCCTACGAGCAGTACTTC. It specifies CASSLVLLGTGDSYEQYF.

The chain has TRBV18 and TRBJ2-1; possible D gene TRBD1, 6 bases. This CDR3 is built from 11 residues. Germline assignment: CDR1 KGHSH and CDR2 LQKENI. V lost 6 bases to trimming and J lost 15 bases, with 15 bases between them. CDR3: CASSGDGQWFF. The CDR3 bases are TGTGCCAGCTCGGGTGATGGACAGTGGTTCTTC. The variable domain in full, completed from reference TRBV18 and TRBJ2-1, reads NAGVMQNPRHLVRRRGQEARLRCSPMKGHSHVYWYRQLPEEGLKFMVYLQKENIIDESGMPKERFSAEFPKEGPSILRIQQVVRGDSAAYFCASSGDGQWFFGPGTRLTVL.

A single count supports this clone. The chain is built from TRBV27 and TRBJ2-1; D is ambiguous. The CDR3 runs 18 residues. Trimming stripped 2 bases from V and 0 bases from J, with 17 bases between. Germline lookup yields CDR1 MNHEY and CDR2 SMNVEV (reference sequence). The CDR3 DNA is TGTGCCAGCAGTTTAGGTAGTCCAGCATGGGGCTCCTACAATGAGCAGTTCTTC. It yields the protein CASSLGSPAWGSYNEQFF.

The chain is built from TRBV7-9 and TRBJ1-2, with D uncertain. This CDR3 region has 16 residues. CDR1 and CDR2 from the germline V gene are SEHNR and FQNEAQ (reference sequence). V lost 0 bases to trimming and J lost 2 bases, with 13 bases between them. This CDR3 reads CASSLAWTASNYGYTF. In nucleotides, the CDR3 is TGTGCCAGCAGCTTAGCTTGGACGGCGTCCAACTATGGCTACACCTTC.

The chain joins TRBV5-1 to TRBJ1-2, with D unclear. Germline CDR1 reads SGHRS; CDR2 reads YFSETQ. The CDR3 covers 13 residues. V was clipped by 10 bases and J by 5 bases, with 18 bases between them. The DNA of the CDR3 is TGCGCCGCAGGTGGCAGGTGGGGATATGGCTACACCTTC. Amino acid sequence: CAAGGRWGYGYTF.

This rearrangement joins TRBV15 to TRBJ2-7; D remains ambiguous. The CDR3 is 14 residues long. CDR1 and CDR2 from the germline V gene are LNHNV and YYDKDF (reference sequence). Trimming left V 1 base short and J 0 bases short, with 7 bases between. CDR3 sequence: CATSRAESSYEQYF. The CDR3 nucleotides read TGTGCCACCAGCAGAGCGGAGAGCTCCTACGAGCAGTACTTC. The full variable domain, in which reference TRBV15 and TRBJ2-7 provide the parts outside the CDR3, is DAMVIQNPRYQVTQFGKPVTLSCSQTLNHNVMYWYQQKSSQAPKLLFHYYDKDFNNEADTPDNFQSRRPNTSFCFLDIRSPGLGDTAMYLCATSRAESSYEQYFGPGTRLTVT.

This clone was counted once. This chain joins TRBV6-5 and TRBJ1-1; a weak D match, TRBD1 (5 bases). In germline, CDR1 is MNHEY, CDR2 SVGAGI. This CDR3 is 16 amino acids long. The V end lost 0 bases, the J end lost 4 bases, and 15 bases lay between the germline ends. The CDR3 DNA sequence: TGTGCCAGCAGTTACTCGATGGGGAGGGGTCCCACTGAAGCTTTCTTT. It specifies CASSYSMGRGPTEAFF.

The chain uses TRBV27 and TRBJ2-7; no firm D call. V gave up 2 bases and J gave up 0 bases, with 11 bases separating them. CDR1 is MNHEY and CDR2 is SMNVEV in the germline V gene (reference sequence). There are 15 residues in the CDR3. CDR3 DNA sequence: TGTGCCAGCAGTTTACGCCCGGCTCTCTCCTACGAGCAGTACTTC. Protein product: CASSLRPALSYEQYF.

The genes are TRBV2 and TRBJ2-3; no definite D call. V lost 4 bases and J 2 bases, leaving 10 bases between the germline ends. The germline V gene encodes CDR1 SNHLY and CDR2 FYNNEI. This CDR3 comprises 14 residues. CDR3 region: CASSGILYTDTQYF. In DNA form, the CDR3 reads TGTGCCAGCAGTGGGATCCTCTACACAGATACGCAGTATTTT.

CDR3 protein: CASSKDPSGRTSYNEQFF. The DNA for the CDR3 is TGTGCCAGCAGCAAAGACCCCAGCGGGAGGACCTCCTACAATGAGCAGTTCTTC. The rearrangement joins TRBV21-1 to TRBJ2-1; the table's D call, TRBD2, was not checked against the DNA. TRBV21-1 counts as a pseudogene. CDR3 length: 18 amino acids.

This clone is a singleton in its sample. The V call is TRBV27, the J call TRBJ2-5; TRBD2 matches at 9 bases. The CDR3 extends over 17 amino acids. Germline CDR1 is MNHEY and CDR2 is SMNVEV (reference sequence). V trimming: 5 bases; J trimming: 3 bases; junction bases outside the gene matches: 13. The CDR3 DNA is TGTGCCAGCAGTCCGGACCCGGGACTAGCCGGAGAAGAGACCCAGTACTTC. Translating gives CASSPDPGLAGEETQYF.

V and J are TRBV27 and TRBJ2-2, with D uncertain. Germline V gives CDR1 MNHEY, CDR2 SMNVEV (reference sequence). The CDR3 loop spans 13 amino acids. Trimming took off 9 bases at V and 3 bases at J, with 11 bases between the two ends. The CDR3 DNA is TGTGCCAGTTCCTCGGGCGACACCGGGGAGCTGTTTTTT. It is translated as CASSSGDTGELFF.

The J gene is TRBJ1-4, the V gene TRBV18, with D perhaps matching TRBD1 (5 bases). The CDR3 spans 15 residues. Trimming left V 1 base short and J 4 bases short, with 10 bases between. In germline, CDR1 is KGHSH, CDR2 LQKENI. The chain's CDR3 is CASSPHRIRNEKLFF. Written as DNA, the CDR3 is TGTGCCAGCTCACCACACAGGATTCGTAATGAAAAACTGTTTTTT. Full variable domain (rest looked up from reference TRBV18 and TRBJ1-4): NAGVMQNPRHLVRRRGQEARLRCSPMKGHSHVYWYRQLPEEGLKFMVYLQKENIIDESGMPKERFSAEFPKEGPSILRIQQVVRGDSAAYFCASSPHRIRNEKLFFGSGTQLSVL.